This TCR beta chain was captured by sequencing in a study of Tregs in tolerant kidney transplant recipients (dated by TCRdb to the late 2010s). Turning to the overall study: The study applied TCRbeta sequencing to find donor-specific regulatory T cells before combined kidney and bone marrow transplantation and then followed those same cells after transplant. Beyond this particular receptor, the publication reports: In tolerant patients, donor-specific Tregs expanded more than Tregs overall, which suggests antigen-driven rather than nonspecific expansion. The most biologically relevant and donor-specific TCRbeta repertoire appeared to be identified by expanding Tregs with activated donor B cells. Although technical replication error seemed to be minimal, the question of biological reproducibility was not addressed directly. For some patients the PCR primers changed over time, which made it impossible to compare the samples from those patients at the nucleotide level. The study was limited by small patient numbers, and the findings need validation in larger populations and under other immunosuppression protocols.

Turning to this clone: Its antigen is still unknown. The input lacks base qualities; no much larger clone sits a single base away.

The transplants used related donors along with nonmyeloablative bone marrow transplantation, and in the human trials mixed chimerism was transient. Thawed PBMCs were FACS-sorted into unstimulated Tregs (CD4+CD25+CD127-), CD4+ non-Tregs (CD4+CD25-), CD4 cells and CD8 cells. The patients were a few recipients of combined kidney and bone marrow transplants from the ITN036ST trial, and samples were available only from these trial subjects. Healthy control blood was separated into PBMCs by Ficoll density gradient and cryopreserved, and patient PBMCs were collected both before and after transplant. Genomic DNA was extracted from sorted cells with the QIAGEN DNeasy Blood and Tissue Kit for TCRbeta CDR3 sequencing. High-throughput TCRbeta CDR3 sequencing was carried out commercially through immunoSEQ, with PCR amplification with bias correction and internal controls included. Turning to the authors' computational methods: A unique productive TCRbeta sequence was defined by the CDR3 nucleotide sequence when primers matched, and otherwise by the CDR3 amino acid sequence together with the Vbeta and Jbeta genes. To correct sorting error, sequences shared between sorted populations at a frequency ratio of 2:1 or less were removed; the rest were assigned to the higher population. A sequence was defined as donor-reactive if the sequence was expanded at least 5-fold in CFSE-low cells compared with unstimulated cells and had a frequency of at least 0.01% in CFSE-low cells. Jensen-Shannon divergence, calculated on the top 100 TCRbeta sequences ranked by frequency, was used to quantify repertoire divergence. For samples with multiple sequencing runs, sorting error was corrected separately for each run before the runs were pooled. As stored in TCRdb, this immuneACCESS dataset retains in-frame rearrangements with V and J assigned. A fraction of the clones does not appear; measured against another copy, unresolved V genes explain less than half of the discrepancy, and the remainder lacks a known reason. V, J and clone size are taken as reported in that table, and D and trimming were inferred from the DNA itself. The sample data list 75,000 to 100,000 clones, and over 85% of these were observed just once. The top ten hold roughly 1.7% of the sample.

CDR1 and CDR2 (LNHDA, SQIVND) derive from the germline V gene (reference sequence). Trimming takes 5 bases off V and 1 base off J; junction bases not matched to a gene: 9. Including the terminal cysteine and phenylalanine, the CDR3 comprises 16 residues. Of all the DNA, just the CDR3 is kept, 48 bases in frame from base 1. Sequences were derived from CD4+ T cells from blood (PBMCs), sampled 12 months after the transplant. This receptor chain uses TRBV19 and TRBJ2-3, with TRBD1 identical over 7 junction bases. The sequence was collected from a human patient who received a combined kidney and bone marrow transplant. A transplant means some T cells may be of graft donor rather than patient origin. The CDR3: CASSPPTGKGTDTQYF. The nucleotides read TGTGCCAGTAGTCCCCCGACAGGGAAGGGCACAGATACGCAGTATTTT.